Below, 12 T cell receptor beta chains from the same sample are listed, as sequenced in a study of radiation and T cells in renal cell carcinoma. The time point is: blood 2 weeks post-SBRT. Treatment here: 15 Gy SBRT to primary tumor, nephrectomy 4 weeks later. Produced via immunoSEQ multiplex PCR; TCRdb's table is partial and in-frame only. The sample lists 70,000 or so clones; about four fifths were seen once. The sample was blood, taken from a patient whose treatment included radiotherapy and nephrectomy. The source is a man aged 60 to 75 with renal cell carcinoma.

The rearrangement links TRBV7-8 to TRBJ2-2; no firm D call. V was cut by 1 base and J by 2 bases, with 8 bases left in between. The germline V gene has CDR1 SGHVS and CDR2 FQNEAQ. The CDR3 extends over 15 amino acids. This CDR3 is CASSLDLLNTGELFF. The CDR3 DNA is TGTGCCAGCAGCTTAGATTTACTCAACACCGGGGAGCTGTTTTTT.

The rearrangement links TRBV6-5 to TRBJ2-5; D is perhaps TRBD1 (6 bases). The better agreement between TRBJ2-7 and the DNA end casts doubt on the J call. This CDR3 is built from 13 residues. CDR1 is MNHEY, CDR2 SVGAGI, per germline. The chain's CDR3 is CASQDRLSYEQYF. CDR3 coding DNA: TGTGCCAGCCAAGACAGGTTATCCTACGAGCAGTACTTC.

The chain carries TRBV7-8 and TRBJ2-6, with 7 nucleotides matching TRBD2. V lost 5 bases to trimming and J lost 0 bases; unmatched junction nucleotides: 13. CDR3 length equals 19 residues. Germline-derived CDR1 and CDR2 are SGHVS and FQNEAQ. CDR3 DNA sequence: TGTGCCAGCAGCCTCACCACCGGGACTATGAGCTCTGGGGCCAACGTCCTGACTTTC. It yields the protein CASSLTTGTMSSGANVLTF.

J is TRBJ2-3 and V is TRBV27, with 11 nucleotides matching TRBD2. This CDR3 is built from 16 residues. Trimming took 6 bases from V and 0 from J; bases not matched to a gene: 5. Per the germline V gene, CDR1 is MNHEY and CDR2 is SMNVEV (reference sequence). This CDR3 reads CASRRGTSGSTDTQYF. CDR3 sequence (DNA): TGTGCCAGCAGAAGAGGGACTAGCGGAAGCACAGATACGCAGTATTTT.

The CDR3 DNA sequence: TGTGCCAGCGGTAACAGGGAGAGGTACGAGCAGTACTTC. Amino acid sequence: CASGNRERYEQYF. The V and J genes are TRBV7-9 and TRBJ2-7; TRBD1 might be the D (6 bases). The germline V gene has CDR1 SEHNR and CDR2 FQNEAQ (reference sequence). Trimming shortened V by 8 bases and J by 4 bases, and 15 bases separated the two germline ends. The CDR3 contains 13 residues.

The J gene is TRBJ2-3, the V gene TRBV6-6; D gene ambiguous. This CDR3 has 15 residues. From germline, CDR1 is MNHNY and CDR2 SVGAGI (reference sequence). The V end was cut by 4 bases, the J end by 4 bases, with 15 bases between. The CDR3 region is CASSSIASRADTQYF. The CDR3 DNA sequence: TGTGCCAGCAGTTCAATAGCTTCACGCGCAGATACGCAGTATTTT.

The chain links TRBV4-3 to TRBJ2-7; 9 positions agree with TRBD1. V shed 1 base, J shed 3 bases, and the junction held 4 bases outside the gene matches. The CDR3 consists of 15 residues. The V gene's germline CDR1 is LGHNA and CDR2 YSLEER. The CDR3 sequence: CASSQAPGQGYEQYF. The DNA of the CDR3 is TGCGCCAGCAGCCAAGCCCCGGGACAGGGCTACGAGCAGTACTTC.

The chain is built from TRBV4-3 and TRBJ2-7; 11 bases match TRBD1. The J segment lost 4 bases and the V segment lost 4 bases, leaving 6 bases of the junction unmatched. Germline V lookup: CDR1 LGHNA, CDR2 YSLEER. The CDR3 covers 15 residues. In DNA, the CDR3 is TGCGCCAGCAGCCCTTGGGACAGGGGGACGTACGAGCAGTACTTC. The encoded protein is CASSPWDRGTYEQYF.

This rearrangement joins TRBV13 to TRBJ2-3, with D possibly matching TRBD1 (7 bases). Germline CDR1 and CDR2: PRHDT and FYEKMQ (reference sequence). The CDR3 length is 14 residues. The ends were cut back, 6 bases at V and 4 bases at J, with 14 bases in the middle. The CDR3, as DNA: TGTGCCAGCAGATATACAGGGGAGGCAGATACGCAGTATTTT. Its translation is CASRYTGEADTQYF.

DNA of the CDR3: TGTGCCAGCTCACCGGGAGGTGACGAGCAGTACTTC. This codes for CASSPGGDEQYF. This chain joins TRBV18 and TRBJ2-5; tentative D call: TRBD2 (6 bases). The J call may not be correct, given that the DNA end is closer to TRBJ2-7. In germline, CDR1 is KGHSH, CDR2 LQKENI. CDR3 length equals 12 residues.

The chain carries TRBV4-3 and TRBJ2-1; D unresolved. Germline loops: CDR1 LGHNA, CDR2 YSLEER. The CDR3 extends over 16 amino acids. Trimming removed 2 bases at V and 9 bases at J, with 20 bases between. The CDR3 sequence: CASSQSEAGGWSEQFF. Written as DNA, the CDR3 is TGCGCCAGCAGCCAAAGCGAAGCCGGTGGATGGAGTGAGCAGTTCTTC.

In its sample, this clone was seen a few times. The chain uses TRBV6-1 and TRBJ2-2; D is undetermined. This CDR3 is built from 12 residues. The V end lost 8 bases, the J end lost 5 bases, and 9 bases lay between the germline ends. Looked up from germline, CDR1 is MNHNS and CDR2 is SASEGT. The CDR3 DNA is TGTGCCAGCCTTGGAAATACCGGGGAGCTGTTTTTT. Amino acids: CASLGNTGELFF.